The 21 T cell receptor beta chains below come from one sample, sequenced in a study of blood T cell repertoires in COVID-19. The table came from immunoSEQ multiplex PCR; TCRdb's copy has only in-frame clones and leaves some out. The top ten hold approximately 2.1% of the sample, which has 250,000 to 300,000 clones, roughly 90% seen once. Specimen: peripheral blood. The receptors derive from a woman between 25 and 40 years old with COVID-19, enrolled during active disease.

The chain joins TRBV27 to TRBJ2-7, with 7 bases lining up with TRBD1. Germline V CDR1 and CDR2: MNHEY, SMNVEV (reference sequence). This CDR3 is built from 12 residues. The trim removed 5 bases at V and 5 bases at J, leaving 3 bases unmatched. The CDR3 sequence: CASSETGNEQYF. The DNA of the CDR3 is TGTGCCAGCAGTGAGACAGGGAACGAGCAGTACTTC.

As DNA, the CDR3 is TGTGCCAGTAGTACGGTCGGCAGGGAAGGCAATCAGCCCCAGCATTTT. This sequence encodes CASSTVGREGNQPQHF. The V and J genes are TRBV19 and TRBJ1-5, with D maybe TRBD1 (5 bases). V lost 4 bases and J 2 bases, leaving 15 bases between the germline ends. The CDR3 has 16 amino acids. The germline V gene has CDR1 LNHDA and CDR2 SQIVND (reference sequence). The variable domain in full, completed from reference TRBV19 and TRBJ1-5, reads DGGITQSPKYLFRKEGQNVTLSCEQNLNHDAMYWYRQDPGQGLRLIYYSQIVNDFQKGDIAEGYSVSREKKESFPLTVTSAQKNPTAFYLCASSTVGREGNQPQHFGDGTRLSIL.

This chain uses TRBV7-9 with TRBJ1-1; unclear D gene. The germline V gene encodes CDR1 SEHNR and CDR2 FQNEAQ (reference sequence). Trimming pared 3 bases from V and 4 bases from J, leaving 12 bases between. This CDR3 region has 14 residues. CDR3 loop: CASSLGSSFTEAFF. CDR3 nucleotide sequence: TGTGCCAGCAGCTTGGGGAGCTCTTTCACTGAAGCTTTCTTT.

The V call is TRBV19, the J call TRBJ2-1; D uncertain. CDR3 length equals 13 residues. Germline V gene data show CDR1 as LNHDA and CDR2 as SQIVND (reference sequence). Trimming shortened V by 4 bases and J by 6 bases, and 10 bases separated the two germline ends. The CDR3 loop is CASSTQRGNEQFF. The DNA of the CDR3 is TGTGCCAGTAGTACACAACGAGGCAATGAGCAGTTCTTC.

The chain combines TRBV28 with TRBJ1-5; TRBD1 matches at 9 bases. This CDR3 is built from 16 residues. CDR1 MDHEN and CDR2 SYDVKM come from the germline V gene. After removal of 6 bases from V and 4 bases from J, the junction contained 10 bases not matched to a gene. This chain's CDR3 is CASSVRTGGRNQPQHF. The CDR3, as DNA: TGTGCCAGCAGCGTTCGAACAGGGGGCAGGAATCAGCCCCAGCATTTT.

V gene TRBV28 combines with J gene TRBJ2-7, with D possibly TRBD1 on 5 matching bases. The CDR3 extends over 14 amino acids. Trimming cost V 7 bases and J 2 bases, with 15 bases left between them. Germline values: CDR1 MDHEN, CDR2 SYDVKM. The CDR3 loop reads CASNFQGRTYEQYF. As DNA, the CDR3 is TGTGCCAGCAATTTTCAGGGCAGAACCTACGAGCAGTACTTC.

The chain combines TRBV14 with TRBJ2-7, with 7 bases that match TRBD1. V shed 4 bases and J 6 bases; nucleotides not matched to a gene: 9. Germline values: CDR1 SGHDN, CDR2 FVKESK. This CDR3 spans 14 amino acids. The CDR3 region is CASSRQFTGAEQYF. The DNA for the CDR3 is TGTGCCAGCAGCCGCCAGTTCACAGGGGCCGAGCAGTACTTC.

The CDR3 DNA reads TGTGCCAGCAGCTTAGAGGGAGGGCCTTTTCGGCTGTACTACGAGCAGTACTTC. Its protein product is CASSLEGGPFRLYYEQYF. The chain is built from TRBV11-2 and TRBJ2-7; 7 bases agree with TRBD2. CDR1 SGHAT and CDR2 FQNNGV come from the germline V gene. There are 18 residues in the CDR3. The trim removed 0 bases at V and 3 bases at J, leaving 14 bases unmatched. The whole variable domain, filled in from reference TRBV11-2 and TRBJ2-7, reads EAGVAQSPRYKIIEKRQSVAFWCNPISGHATLYWYQQILGQGPKLLIQFQNNGVVDDSQLPKDRFSAERLKGVDSTLKIQPAKLEDSAVYLCASSLEGGPFRLYYEQYFGPGTRLTVT.

V usage is TRBV19 and J usage is TRBJ1-6; TRBD1 agrees at 8 bases. CDR3 length equals 16 residues. With V trimmed by 7 bases and J by 10 bases, 15 bases remained unmatched. Germline lookup yields CDR1 LNHDA and CDR2 SQIVND (reference sequence). CDR3 nucleotide sequence: TGTGCCAGTACCCTGAATCCAGGACAGGGTGGATCACCCCTCCACTTT. Encoded protein: CASTLNPGQGGSPLHF. Complete variable domain (other parts from reference TRBV19 and TRBJ1-6): DGGITQSPKYLFRKEGQNVTLSCEQNLNHDAMYWYRQDPGQGLRLIYYSQIVNDFQKGDIAEGYSVSREKKESFPLTVTSAQKNPTAFYLCASTLNPGQGGSPLHFGNGTRLTVT.

The chain links TRBV19 to TRBJ2-2, with D possibly matching TRBD1 (6 bases). CDR1 LNHDA and CDR2 SQIVND come from the germline V gene (reference sequence). Trimming took off 7 bases at V and 4 bases at J, with 13 bases between the two ends. The CDR3 sequence is 14 residues long. For the CDR3, the DNA is TGTGCCAGTACCTTAGGACAGTCCACCGGGGAGCTGTTTTTT. This gives the protein CASTLGQSTGELFF.

The gene calls are TRBV28 and TRBJ2-7, with 7 bases lining up with TRBD2. This CDR3 region has 15 residues. Losses at the gene ends were 6 bases for V and 6 bases for J; bases not matched to a gene: 14. The germline CDR1 and CDR2 sequences are MDHEN and SYDVKM. Written as DNA, the CDR3 is TGTGCCAGCAGCCCCCCTAGCGGAAGTCTCCTCGAGCAGTACTTC. It translates to CASSPPSGSLLEQYF.

V is TRBV15 and J is TRBJ2-3, with 11 bases matching TRBD2. V was clipped by 4 bases and J by 2 bases; unmatched bases: 11. This CDR3 comprises 18 residues. Per germline, CDR1 LNHNV and CDR2 YYDKDF (reference sequence). For the CDR3, the DNA is TGTGCCACCAGCATTGGACTAGCGGGCGGAGGAGACACAGATACGCAGTATTTT. This codes for CATSIGLAGGGDTDTQYF.

This chain joins TRBV27 and TRBJ2-7; 7 nucleotides match TRBD1. Per germline, CDR1 MNHEY and CDR2 SMNVEV (reference sequence). The V segment lost 2 bases and the J segment 7 bases; nucleotides outside the gene matches: 5. This CDR3 is 13 amino acids long. CDR3 in DNA: TGTGCCAGCAGTTTAATTGACAGGGAGGAGCAGTACTTC. Translating gives CASSLIDREEQYF.

The chain uses TRBV19 and TRBJ1-1; D gene unclear. The CDR3 sequence is 13 residues long. Per germline, CDR1 LNHDA and CDR2 SQIVND (reference sequence). The germline V and J ends were trimmed by 3 bases and 1 base, with 6 bases remaining between them. Written as DNA, the CDR3 is TGTGCCAGTAGTATCTCGGGGAACACTGAAGCTTTCTTT. Translated, it gives CASSISGNTEAFF. The whole variable domain, remainder taken from reference TRBV19 and TRBJ1-1, is DGGITQSPKYLFRKEGQNVTLSCEQNLNHDAMYWYRQDPGQGLRLIYYSQIVNDFQKGDIAEGYSVSREKKESFPLTVTSAQKNPTAFYLCASSISGNTEAFFGQGTRLTVV.

The table lists this clone with a few counts. The chain combines TRBV19 with TRBJ1-2, with D tentatively TRBD1 (5 bases). Trimming removed 7 bases at V and 7 bases at J, with 13 bases between. This CDR3 contains 12 residues. Germline values: CDR1 LNHDA, CDR2 SQIVND (reference sequence). This CDR3 reads CASTIGGVGYTF. Written as DNA, the CDR3 is TGTGCCAGTACCATAGGAGGGGTTGGCTACACCTTC.

The rearrangement joins TRBV6-5 to TRBJ1-5; no clear D. Germline V lookup: CDR1 MNHEY, CDR2 SVGAGI. This CDR3 has 15 amino acids. V lost 6 bases to trimming and J lost 0 bases, with 12 bases between them. This CDR3 reads CASSALRASNQPQHF. In DNA form, the CDR3 reads TGTGCCAGCAGCGCGTTGAGAGCTAGCAATCAGCCCCAGCATTTT.

This clone was seen a few times. For the CDR3, the DNA is TGTGCCTGGAGTGTACTGGAGAGCTCCTACAATGAGCAGTTCTTC. It yields the protein CAWSVLESSYNEQFF. The chain is built from TRBV30 and TRBJ2-1; unclear D gene. With 0 bases removed from V and 0 bases from J, the gap between germline ends came to 9 bases. Germline V CDR1 and CDR2: GTSNPN, SVGIG (reference sequence). The length of the CDR3 is 15 residues.

This chain links TRBV27 with TRBJ2-3, with 9 bases lining up with TRBD2. CDR1 is MNHEY, CDR2 SMNVEV, per germline (reference sequence). The CDR3 contains 17 residues. The junction had 12 bases not matched to a gene; V was cut back by 2 bases and J by 6 bases. DNA for the CDR3: TGTGCCAGCAGTTTAGGAGCGGGGGGATTTAGAGGGGATACGCAGTATTTT. It codes for CASSLGAGGFRGDTQYF.

This chain connects TRBV3-1 (or the pseudogene TRBV3-2) to TRBJ2-6; D is perhaps TRBD2 (6 bases). Trimming removed 4 bases from V and 4 bases from J, with 11 bases in between. Germline V CDR1 and CDR2: LGHDT, YNNKEL (reference sequence). CDR3 length: 15 residues. Here the CDR3 DNA reads TGTGCCAGCAGCCCCGGGAGTCCCGGGGCCAACGTCCTGACTTTC. Protein product: CASSPGSPGANVLTF.

The chain links TRBV7-9 to TRBJ2-3; TRBD2 agrees at 8 bases. V trimming: 6 bases; J trimming: 6 bases; junction bases outside the gene matches: 5. This CDR3 has 13 amino acids. CDR1 is SEHNR and CDR2 is FQNEAQ in the germline V gene (reference sequence). The CDR3 here is CASSRGGSDTQYF. In DNA form, the CDR3 reads TGTGCCAGCAGTCGGGGGGGAAGCGATACGCAGTATTTT.

This sequence joins TRBV5-1 and TRBJ2-1; 11 bases align to TRBD2. Germline V gives CDR1 SGHRS, CDR2 YFSETQ. The CDR3 loop spans 16 amino acids. Germline trimming cut 6 bases from V and 7 bases from J; bases unmatched to any gene: 12. CDR3: CASTPLLAGEGNEQFF. The CDR3 nucleotides are TGCGCCAGCACCCCCCTACTAGCGGGAGAGGGAAATGAGCAGTTCTTC.